This T cell receptor beta chain was recorded in a study of blood T cell repertoires in COVID-19. V lost 7 bases, J lost 4 bases, and 8 bases stayed unmatched. This CDR3 is 14 amino acids long. Germline V lookup: CDR1 WSHSY, CDR2 SAAADI. Generated by immunoSEQ multiplex PCR, the TCRdb table keeps only in-frame clones and is missing some. This sample has roughly 43,000 clones, with around 88% found just once. This clone was counted only a few times. The sequence came from a human donor in a cohort sampled during active COVID-19. Sample: peripheral blood. The V and J genes are TRBV10-2 and TRBJ2-7; 9 nucleotides match TRBD2. In nucleotides, the CDR3 is TGCGCCAGCACGGCGGGAGGGCCGGGTTACGAGCAGTACTTC. Protein: CASTAGGPGYEQYF.